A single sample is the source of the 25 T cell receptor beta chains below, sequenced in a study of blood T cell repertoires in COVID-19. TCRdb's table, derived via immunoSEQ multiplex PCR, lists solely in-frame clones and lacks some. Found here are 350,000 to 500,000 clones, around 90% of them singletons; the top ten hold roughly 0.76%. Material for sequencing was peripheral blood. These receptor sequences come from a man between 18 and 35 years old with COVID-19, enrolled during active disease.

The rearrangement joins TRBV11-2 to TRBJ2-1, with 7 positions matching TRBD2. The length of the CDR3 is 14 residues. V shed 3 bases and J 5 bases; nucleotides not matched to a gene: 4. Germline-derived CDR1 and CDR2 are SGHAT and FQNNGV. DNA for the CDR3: TGTGCCAGCAGCTTTACTAGCGATCACAATGAGCAGTTCTTC. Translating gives CASSFTSDHNEQFF.

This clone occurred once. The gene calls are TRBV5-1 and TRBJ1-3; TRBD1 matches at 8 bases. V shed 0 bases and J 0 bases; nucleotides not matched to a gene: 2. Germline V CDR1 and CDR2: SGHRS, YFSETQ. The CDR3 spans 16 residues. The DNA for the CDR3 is TGCGCCAGCAGCTTGGCAGGGGGCGCCTCTGGAAACACCATATATTTT. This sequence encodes CASSLAGGASGNTIYF.

DNA of the CDR3: TGTGCCACCAGTGATTTTGGAGCGTTAACGAACACCGGGGAGCTGTTTTTT. Translating it yields CATSDFGALTNTGELFF. This sequence joins TRBV24-1 and TRBJ2-2; no firm D call. This CDR3 region has 17 residues. The V gene lost 1 base and the J gene lost 0 bases, with 11 bases spanning the gap. CDR1 and CDR2 from the germline V gene are KGHDR and SFDVKD.

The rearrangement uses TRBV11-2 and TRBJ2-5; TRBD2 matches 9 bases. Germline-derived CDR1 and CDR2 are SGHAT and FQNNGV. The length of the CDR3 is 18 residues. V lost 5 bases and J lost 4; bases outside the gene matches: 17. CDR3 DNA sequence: TGTGCCAGCAGCCCCGAACCGGGACTAGCTCTGTGGATAGAGACCCAGTACTTC. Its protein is CASSPEPGLALWIETQYF. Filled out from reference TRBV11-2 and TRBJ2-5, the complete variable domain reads EAGVAQSPRYKIIEKRQSVAFWCNPISGHATLYWYQQILGQGPKLLIQFQNNGVVDDSQLPKDRFSAERLKGVDSTLKIQPAKLEDSAVYLCASSPEPGLALWIETQYFGPGTRLLVL.

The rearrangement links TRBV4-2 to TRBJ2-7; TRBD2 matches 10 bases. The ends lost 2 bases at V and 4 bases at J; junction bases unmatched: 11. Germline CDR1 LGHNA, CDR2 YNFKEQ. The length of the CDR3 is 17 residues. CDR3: CASSQPRTSSGSYEQYF. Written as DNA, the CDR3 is TGTGCCAGCAGCCAACCCCGAACCTCTAGCGGGAGTTACGAGCAGTACTTC.

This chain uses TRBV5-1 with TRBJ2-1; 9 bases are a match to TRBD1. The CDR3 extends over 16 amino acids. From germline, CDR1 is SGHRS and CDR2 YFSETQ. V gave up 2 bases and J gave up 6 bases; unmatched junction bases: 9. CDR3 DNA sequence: TGCGCCAGCAGCTTATCGACAGGGGGGAGTGTCAATGAGCAGTTCTTC. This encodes CASSLSTGGSVNEQFF.

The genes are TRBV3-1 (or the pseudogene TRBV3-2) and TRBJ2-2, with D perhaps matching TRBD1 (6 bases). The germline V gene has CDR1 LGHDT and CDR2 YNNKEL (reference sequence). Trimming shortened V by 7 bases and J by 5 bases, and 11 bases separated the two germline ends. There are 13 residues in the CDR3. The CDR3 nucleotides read TGTGCCAGCACCCCCAGGGGTACCGGGGAGCTGTTTTTT. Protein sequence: CASTPRGTGELFF.

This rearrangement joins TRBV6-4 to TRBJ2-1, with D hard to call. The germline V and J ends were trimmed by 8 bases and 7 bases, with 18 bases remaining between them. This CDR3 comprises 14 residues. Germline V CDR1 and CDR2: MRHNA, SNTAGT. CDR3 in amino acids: CASPHLEMVNEQFF. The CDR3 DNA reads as TGTGCCAGCCCGCACCTAGAAATGGTGAATGAGCAGTTCTTC.

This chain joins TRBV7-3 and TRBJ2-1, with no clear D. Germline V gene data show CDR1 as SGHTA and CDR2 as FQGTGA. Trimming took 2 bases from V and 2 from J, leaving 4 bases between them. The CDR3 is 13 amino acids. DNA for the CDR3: TGTGCCAGCAGCTTAGACACCTACAATGAGCAGTTCTTC. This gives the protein CASSLDTYNEQFF.

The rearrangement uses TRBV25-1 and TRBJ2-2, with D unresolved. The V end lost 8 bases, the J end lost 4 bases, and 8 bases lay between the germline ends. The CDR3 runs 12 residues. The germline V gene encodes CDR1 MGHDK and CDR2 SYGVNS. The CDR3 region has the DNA TGTGCCAGCGCCCACGGCACCGGGGAGCTGTTTTTT. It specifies CASAHGTGELFF.

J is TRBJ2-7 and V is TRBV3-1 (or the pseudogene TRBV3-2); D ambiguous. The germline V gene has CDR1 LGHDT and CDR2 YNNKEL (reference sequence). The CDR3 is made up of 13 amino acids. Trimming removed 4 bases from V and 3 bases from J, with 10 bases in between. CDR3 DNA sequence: TGTGCCAGCAGCCGCAGGTTAGGCTACGAGCAGTACTTC. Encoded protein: CASSRRLGYEQYF.

The CDR3 DNA follows: TGTGCCAGCAGCGATCGGGACGGGGGATACTATGGCTACACCTTC. This translates into CASSDRDGGYYGYTF. The chain employs TRBV6-5 and TRBJ1-2; a weak D match, TRBD1 (5 bases). Trimming stripped 6 bases from V and 3 bases from J, with 17 bases between. CDR3 length equals 15 residues. In germline, CDR1 is MNHEY, CDR2 SVGAGI.

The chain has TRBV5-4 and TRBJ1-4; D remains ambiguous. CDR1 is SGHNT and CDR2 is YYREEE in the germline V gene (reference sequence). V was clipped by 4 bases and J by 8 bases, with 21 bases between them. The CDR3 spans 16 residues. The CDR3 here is CASSLLNPGSGEKLFF. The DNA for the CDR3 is TGTGCCAGCAGCCTTTTGAACCCGGGGTCAGGCGAAAAACTGTTTTTT. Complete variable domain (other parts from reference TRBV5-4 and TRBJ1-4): ETGVTQSPTHLIKTRGQQVTLRCSSQSGHNTVSWYQQALGQGPQFIFQYYREEENGRGNFPPRFSGLQFPNYSSELNVNALELDDSALYLCASSLLNPGSGEKLFFGSGTQLSVL.

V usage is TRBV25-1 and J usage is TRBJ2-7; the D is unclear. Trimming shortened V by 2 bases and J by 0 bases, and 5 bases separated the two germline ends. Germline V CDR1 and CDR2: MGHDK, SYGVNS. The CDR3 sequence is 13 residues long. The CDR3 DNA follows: TGTGCCAGCAGTGAAGGCAGCTCCTACGAGCAGTACTTC. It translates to CASSEGSSYEQYF.

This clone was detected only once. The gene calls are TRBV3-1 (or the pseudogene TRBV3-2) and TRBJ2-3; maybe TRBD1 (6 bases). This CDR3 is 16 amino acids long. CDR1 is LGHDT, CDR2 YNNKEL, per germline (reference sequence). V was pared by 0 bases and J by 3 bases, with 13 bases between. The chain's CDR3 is CASSQERRGNTDTQYF. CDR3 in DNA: TGTGCCAGCAGCCAAGAACGCAGGGGTAATACAGATACGCAGTATTTT.

CDR3 residues: CASSLGPGGANEQFF. The DNA for the CDR3 is TGTGCCAGCAGCTTAGGGCCGGGGGGGGCAAATGAGCAGTTCTTC. The V and J genes are TRBV7-8 and TRBJ2-1; 8 positions agree with TRBD2. This CDR3 comprises 15 residues. J lost 7 bases, V lost 1 base, and 6 bases had no gene match. Per the germline V gene, CDR1 is SGHVS and CDR2 is FQNEAQ.

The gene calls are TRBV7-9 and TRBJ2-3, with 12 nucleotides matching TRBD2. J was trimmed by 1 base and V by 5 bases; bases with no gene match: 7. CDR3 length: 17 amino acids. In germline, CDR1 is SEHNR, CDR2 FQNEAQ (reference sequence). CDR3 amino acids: CASSPRTSGVGTDTQYF. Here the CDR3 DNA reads TGTGCCAGCAGCCCGAGGACTAGCGGGGTTGGCACAGATACGCAGTATTTT.

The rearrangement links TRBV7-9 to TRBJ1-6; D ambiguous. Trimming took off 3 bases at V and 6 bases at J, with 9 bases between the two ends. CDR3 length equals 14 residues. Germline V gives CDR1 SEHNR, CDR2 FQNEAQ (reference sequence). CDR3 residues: CASSFATSNSPLHF. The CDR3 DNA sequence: TGTGCCAGCAGCTTCGCGACATCTAATTCACCCCTCCACTTT.

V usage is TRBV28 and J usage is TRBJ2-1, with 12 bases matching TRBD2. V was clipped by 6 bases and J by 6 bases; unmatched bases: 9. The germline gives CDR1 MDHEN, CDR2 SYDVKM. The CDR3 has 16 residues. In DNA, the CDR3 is TGTGCCAGCAGCCCCCCTGGACTAGCGGGATCCAATGAGCAGTTCTTC. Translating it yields CASSPPGLAGSNEQFF. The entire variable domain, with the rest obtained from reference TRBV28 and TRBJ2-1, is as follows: DVKVTQSSRYLVKRTGEKVFLECVQDMDHENMFWYRQDPGLGLRLIYFSYDVKMKEKGDIPEGYSVSREKKERFSLILESASTNQTSMYLCASSPPGLAGSNEQFFGPGTRLTVL.

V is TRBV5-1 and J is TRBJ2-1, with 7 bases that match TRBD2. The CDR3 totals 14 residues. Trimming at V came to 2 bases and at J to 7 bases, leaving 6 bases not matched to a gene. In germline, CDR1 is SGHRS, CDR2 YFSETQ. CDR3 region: CASSFELGGNEQFF. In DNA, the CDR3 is TGCGCCAGCAGCTTCGAACTGGGGGGGAATGAGCAGTTCTTC.

The CDR3 DNA reads as TGCAGCGTTGAATTGGAGGGTCCAGATACGCAGTATTTT. It is translated as CSVELEGPDTQYF. This chain connects TRBV29-1 to TRBJ2-3; TRBD2 might be the D (6 bases). The CDR3 is 13 residues long. V lost 2 bases and J lost 4, with 10 bases in between. Germline V gene sequence: CDR1 SQVTM, CDR2 ANQGSEA.

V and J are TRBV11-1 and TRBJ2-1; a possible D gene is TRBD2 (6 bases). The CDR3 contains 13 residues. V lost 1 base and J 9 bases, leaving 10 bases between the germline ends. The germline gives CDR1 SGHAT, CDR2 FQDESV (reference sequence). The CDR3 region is CASSLVDGGEQFF. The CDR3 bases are TGTGCCAGCAGCTTAGTGGACGGGGGTGAGCAGTTCTTC.

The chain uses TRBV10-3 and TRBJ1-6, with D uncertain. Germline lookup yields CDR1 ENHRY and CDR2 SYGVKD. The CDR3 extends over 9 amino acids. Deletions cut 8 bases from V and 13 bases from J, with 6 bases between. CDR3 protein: CAICSPLHF. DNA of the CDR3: TGTGCCATCTGTTCGCCCCTCCACTTT.

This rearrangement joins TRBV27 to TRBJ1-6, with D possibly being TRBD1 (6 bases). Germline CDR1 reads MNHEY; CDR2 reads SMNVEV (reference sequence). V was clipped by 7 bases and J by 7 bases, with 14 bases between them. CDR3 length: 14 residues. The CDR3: CASKKQGSNSPLHF. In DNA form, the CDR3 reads TGTGCCAGCAAGAAACAGGGAAGCAATTCACCCCTCCACTTT.

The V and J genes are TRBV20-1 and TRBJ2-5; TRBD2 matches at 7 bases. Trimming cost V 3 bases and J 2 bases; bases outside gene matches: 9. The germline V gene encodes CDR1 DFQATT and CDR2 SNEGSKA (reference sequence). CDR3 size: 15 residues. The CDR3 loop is CSASAARGGQETQYF. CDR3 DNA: TGCAGTGCTAGTGCTGCTAGGGGAGGGCAAGAGACCCAGTACTTC.